Following are 32 T cell receptor beta chains from one sample sequenced in a study of OX40 agonist ivuxolimab in advanced cancers. The table came from immunoSEQ multiplex PCR; TCRdb's copy has only in-frame clones and leaves some out. The table has fewer than 75,000 clones, about nine tenths seen once. The specimen was CD4+ or CD8+ T cells sorted from blood, collected in a trial of the OX40 agonist ivuxolimab. These TCRs come from an adult with an advanced solid tumor such as melanoma, head and neck, liver or kidney cancer.

The chain carries TRBV4-1 and TRBJ2-2, with D perhaps matching TRBD1 (5 bases). CDR3 length: 15 residues. Trimming took off 1 base at V and 2 bases at J, with 8 bases between the two ends. CDR1 and CDR2 from the germline V gene are MGHRA and YSYEKL. The DNA for the CDR3 is TGCGCCAGCAGCCAAGTTGACAGAAACACCGGGGAGCTGTTTTTT. Translating gives CASSQVDRNTGELFF.

The chain recombines TRBV10-3 with TRBJ2-1, with 10 positions matching TRBD2. From germline, CDR1 is ENHRY and CDR2 SYGVKD. The CDR3 totals 13 residues. Germline trimming cut 6 bases from V and 7 bases from J; bases unmatched to any gene: 3. The CDR3 DNA reads TGTGCCATCAGAAGCGGGAGGGGGAATGAGCAGTTCTTC. Amino acids: CAIRSGRGNEQFF.

This clone was seen a single time. This chain joins TRBV18 and TRBJ2-1, with 7 bases matching TRBD2. The V gene's germline CDR1 is KGHSH and CDR2 LQKENI. This CDR3 region has 16 residues. After removal of 3 bases from V and 0 bases from J, the junction contained 5 bases not matched to a gene. CDR3 sequence reads: CASSPLAAHSYNEQFF. As DNA, the CDR3 is TGTGCCAGCTCACCTCTAGCGGCCCACTCCTACAATGAGCAGTTCTTC.

The chain combines TRBV19 with TRBJ1-5; 11 nucleotides align to TRBD1. From germline, CDR1 is LNHDA and CDR2 SQIVND (reference sequence). V lost 6 bases to trimming and J lost 1 base; unmatched junction nucleotides: 2. This CDR3 is built from 15 residues. The CDR3 region has the DNA TGTGCCAGTAGGGGGGACAGGGGGAGCAATCAGCCCCAGCATTTT. Residues: CASRGDRGSNQPQHF.

CDR3 nucleotide sequence: TGCAGCGGTAACAGGGGTAGGGGCACTGAAGCTTTCTTT. It specifies CSGNRGRGTEAFF. V usage is TRBV29-1 and J usage is TRBJ1-1; 7 bases fit TRBD1. The CDR3 has 13 amino acids. Germline trimming cut 7 bases from V and 4 bases from J; bases unmatched to any gene: 9. Germline V lookup: CDR1 SQVTM, CDR2 ANQGSEA. Combining the CDR3 with reference TRBV29-1 and TRBJ1-1 gives the whole variable domain SAVISQKPSRDICQRGTSLTIQCQVDSQVTMMFWYRQQPGQSLTLIATANQGSEATYESGFVIDKFPISRPNLTFSTLTVSNMSPEDSSIYLCSGNRGRGTEAFFGQGTRLTVV.

The chain is built from TRBV7-3 and TRBJ2-1; 10 nucleotides agree with TRBD2. The CDR3 has 17 amino acids. The germline V gene has CDR1 SGHTA and CDR2 FQGTGA. V trimming: 5 bases; J trimming: 7 bases; junction bases outside the gene matches: 14. CDR3 amino acids: CASSQKASGSVFNEQFF. Written as DNA, the CDR3 is TGTGCCAGCAGCCAAAAGGCTAGCGGGAGTGTTTTTAATGAGCAGTTCTTC.

This rearrangement joins TRBV5-1 to TRBJ2-5, with 11 bases identical to TRBD1. After removal of 4 bases from V and 1 base from J, the junction contained 6 bases not matched to a gene. Germline lookup yields CDR1 SGHRS and CDR2 YFSETQ. This CDR3 contains 16 residues. The CDR3 loop is CASSTSGTGGQETQYF. The CDR3 region has the DNA TGCGCCAGCAGCACCTCCGGGACAGGGGGCCAAGAGACCCAGTACTTC.

This clone was counted only a few times. V and J are TRBV4-2 and TRBJ2-7; D is unclear. The CDR3 sequence is 14 residues long. With 3 bases removed from V and 5 bases from J, the gap between germline ends came to 14 bases. Germline V gene data show CDR1 as LGHNA and CDR2 as YNFKEQ. The CDR3 loop is CASSQNSLLNEQYF. Here the CDR3 DNA reads TGTGCCAGCAGCCAGAACAGCCTACTCAACGAGCAGTACTTC.

The rearrangement joins TRBV10-3 to TRBJ1-2; D is uncertain. The V gene lost 2 bases and the J gene lost 0 bases, with 4 bases spanning the gap. Germline CDR1 and CDR2: ENHRY and SYGVKD. The CDR3 extends over 13 amino acids. The CDR3 DNA is TGTGCCATCAGTGAGGGAACTAACTATGGCTACACCTTC. This translates into CAISEGTNYGYTF.

The chain combines TRBV27 with TRBJ2-7; D is uncertain. Looked up from germline, CDR1 is MNHEY and CDR2 is SMNVEV (reference sequence). V was pared by 1 base and J by 6 bases, with 4 bases between. The CDR3 runs 11 residues. CDR3 in amino acids: CASSLLGEQYF. CDR3 in DNA: TGTGCCAGCAGTTTATTGGGCGAGCAGTACTTC.

The chain carries TRBV6-1 and TRBJ2-4; D tentatively reads TRBD1 or TRBD2 (7 bases each). V was trimmed by 4 bases and J by 0 bases, leaving 16 bases between them. Germline lookup yields CDR1 MNHNS and CDR2 SASEGT. The CDR3 runs to 17 residues. Written as DNA, the CDR3 is TGTGCCAGCAGTGTCCAGGGGGGGGCCCTAGCCAAAAACATTCAGTACTTC. Protein sequence: CASSVQGGALAKNIQYF.

The chain joins TRBV30 to TRBJ1-1, with 8 positions matching TRBD1. The CDR3 has 13 residues. CDR1 and CDR2 from the germline V gene are GTSNPN and SVGIG (reference sequence). V was pared by 2 bases and J by 7 bases, with 6 bases of the junction left unmatched. CDR3 protein: CAWSSGGFGEAFF. CDR3 in DNA: TGTGCCTGGAGTTCAGGGGGCTTTGGTGAAGCTTTCTTT.

The rearrangement links TRBV5-4 to TRBJ2-7; 10 bases map to TRBD1. V was clipped by 3 bases and J by 6 bases; unmatched bases: 3. CDR1 is SGHNT, CDR2 YYREEE, per germline (reference sequence). The CDR3 length is 13 residues. The CDR3 bases are TGTGCCAGCAGCTGGGACAGGGGCGGCGAGCAGTACTTC. This translates into CASSWDRGGEQYF. Drawing the rest from reference TRBV5-4 and TRBJ2-7, the complete variable domain is ETGVTQSPTHLIKTRGQQVTLRCSSQSGHNTVSWYQQALGQGPQFIFQYYREEENGRGNFPPRFSGLQFPNYSSELNVNALELDDSALYLCASSWDRGGEQYFGPGTRLTVT.

The rearrangement joins TRBV5-1 to TRBJ1-2; 8 bases are shared with TRBD1. Trimming took 4 bases from V and 1 from J; bases not matched to a gene: 12. CDR3 length: 17 residues. Germline V gene sequence: CDR1 SGHRS, CDR2 YFSETQ. The CDR3 here is CASSPDAGQGVNYGYTF. The CDR3 coding sequence is TGCGCCAGCAGCCCCGACGCAGGACAGGGAGTTAACTATGGCTACACCTTC.

The rearrangement joins TRBV18 to TRBJ1-2, with 7 bases aligning to TRBD1. V dropped 2 bases and J dropped 14; count of bases not matched to a gene: 8. Germline V gives CDR1 KGHSH, CDR2 LQKENI. The CDR3 extends over 12 amino acids. The chain's CDR3 is CASSPGARGITF. As DNA, the CDR3 is TGTGCCAGCTCACCAGGAGCCAGGGGGATTACCTTC.

V gene TRBV2 combines with J gene TRBJ1-2; D may be TRBD1 (5 bases). This CDR3 comprises 13 residues. Germline V gene lookup returns CDR1 SNHLY and CDR2 FYNNEI. Between the trimmed V and J ends, which lost 5 bases and 7 bases, there was a span of 14 bases. Here the CDR3 reads CASSMGTDSGYTF. The CDR3 DNA reads TGTGCCAGCAGTATGGGGACCGACTCTGGCTACACCTTC.

The chain couples TRBV28 to TRBJ2-7, with D tentatively TRBD2 (7 bases). The CDR3 length is 15 residues. With 6 bases removed from V and 3 bases from J, the gap between germline ends came to 18 bases. From germline, CDR1 is MDHEN and CDR2 SYDVKM. CDR3 region: CASSPWGGQIYEQYF. The CDR3 bases are TGTGCCAGCAGCCCCTGGGGGGGCCAGATCTACGAGCAGTACTTC.

V usage is TRBV5-5 and J usage is TRBJ2-1; D gene uncertain. The germline V and J ends were trimmed by 0 bases and 8 bases, with 15 bases remaining between them. Germline values: CDR1 SGHKS, CDR2 YYEKEE (reference sequence). This CDR3 region has 15 residues. The CDR3 here is CASSLGVHPEDEQFF. The CDR3 DNA sequence: TGTGCCAGCAGCTTGGGCGTACACCCTGAGGATGAGCAGTTCTTC.

J is TRBJ2-1 and V is TRBV5-1; the match to TRBD2 covers 10 bases. The CDR3 covers 17 residues. Trimming took 3 bases from V and 6 from J; bases not matched to a gene: 12. Per the germline V gene, CDR1 is SGHRS and CDR2 is YFSETQ. For the CDR3, the DNA is TGCGCCAGCAGCTGGGGCCTCGCAGCGGGAGGGTCCAATGAGCAGTTCTTC. Translating gives CASSWGLAAGGSNEQFF.

Of note for this clone: The junction shows a germline mismatch at one end, possibly a read error. This chain connects TRBV19 to TRBJ2-7, with a weak D call TRBD1 (5 bases). CDR3 length: 14 residues. CDR1 and CDR2 (germline): LNHDA, SQIVND (reference sequence). The CDR3 sequence is CASSIDSPIYGQYF. The CDR3 DNA reads TGTGCCAGTAGTATCGACAGCCCAATCTACGGGCAGTACTTC.

This clone appeared a single time. The chain couples TRBV6-6 to TRBJ1-1; 8 bases match TRBD1. The germline V gene encodes CDR1 MNHNY and CDR2 SVGAGI (reference sequence). V dropped 10 bases and J dropped 4; count of bases not matched to a gene: 8. This CDR3 is 13 amino acids long. The CDR3: CATSRGRGTEAFF. The CDR3 nucleotides are TGTGCCACTTCCAGGGGGCGCGGCACTGAAGCTTTCTTT.

The rearrangement joins TRBV5-8 to TRBJ1-1; the D gene is possibly TRBD1 (5 bases). CDR1 and CDR2 from the germline V gene are SGHTS and YDEGEE. CDR3 length: 14 amino acids. Trimming removed 0 bases at V and 5 bases at J, with 11 bases between. CDR3: CASSLVGRATEAFF. The DNA for the CDR3 is TGTGCCAGCAGCTTGGTGGGGCGCGCGACTGAAGCTTTCTTT.

This sequence joins TRBV7-3 and TRBJ2-5, with TRBD2 matching over 13 bases. Per the germline V gene, CDR1 is SGHTA and CDR2 is FQGTGA. Losses at the gene ends were 3 bases for V and 5 bases for J; bases not matched to a gene: 3. This CDR3 has 15 amino acids. In DNA form, the CDR3 reads TGTGCCAGCAGCTTTGGACTAGCGGGAGTTGAGACCCAGTACTTC. It codes for CASSFGLAGVETQYF.

The J gene is TRBJ1-2, the V gene TRBV7-9; D call uncertain. The V gene lost 5 bases and the J gene lost 8 bases, with 9 bases spanning the gap. The CDR3 loop spans 11 amino acids. CDR1 is SEHNR, CDR2 FQNEAQ, per germline (reference sequence). The CDR3 sequence: CASSTLRGYTF. Written as DNA, the CDR3 is TGTGCCAGCAGCACCCTTAGGGGCTACACCTTC.

The rearrangement joins TRBV7-8 to TRBJ2-1; 7 bases map to TRBD1. Trimming removed 3 bases from V and 10 bases from J; junction bases left unmatched: 15. Looked up from germline, CDR1 is SGHVS and CDR2 is FQNEAQ. The CDR3 runs to 16 residues. The CDR3 loop is CASSLRQGEWESEQFF. CDR3 DNA: TGTGCCAGCAGCTTGAGACAGGGTGAGTGGGAATCGGAGCAGTTCTTC.

Written as DNA, the CDR3 is TGTGCCAGCAGGCGACTAGCGGGGAGCACAGATACGCAGTATTTT. It is translated as CASRRLAGSTDTQYF. V and J are TRBV6-4 and TRBJ2-3; 11 bases align to TRBD2. Per the germline V gene, CDR1 is MRHNA and CDR2 is SNTAGT. The CDR3 covers 15 residues. J lost 0 bases, V lost 6 bases, and 2 bases had no gene match.

This clone has a single count. The V gene is TRBV28, the J gene TRBJ2-4, with 8 bases lining up with TRBD2. CDR1 and CDR2 from the germline V gene are MDHEN and SYDVKM. The CDR3 is 16 residues long. V lost 5 bases, J lost 1 base, and 7 bases stayed unmatched. As DNA, the CDR3 is TGTGCCAGCAGTAAACAACTAGCGGCGGCCAAAAACATTCAGTACTTC. It encodes CASSKQLAAAKNIQYF.

The genes are TRBV18 and TRBJ2-2, with D perhaps given as TRBD1 or TRBD2 (5 bases each). The CDR3 is 15 residues long. Per the germline V gene, CDR1 is KGHSH and CDR2 is LQKENI. Between the trimmed V and J ends, which lost 3 bases and 7 bases, there was a span of 15 bases. The CDR3 DNA follows: TGTGCCAGCTCACCCCTGACAGCAGGAGGCGGGGAGCTGTTTTTT. Amino acids: CASSPLTAGGGELFF. The full variable domain, its missing parts supplied by reference TRBV18 and TRBJ2-2, is NAGVMQNPRHLVRRRGQEARLRCSPMKGHSHVYWYRQLPEEGLKFMVYLQKENIIDESGMPKERFSAEFPKEGPSILRIQQVVRGDSAAYFCASSPLTAGGGELFFGEGSRLTVL.

The chain combines TRBV6-1 with TRBJ2-6, with 7 bases matching TRBD1. The CDR3 consists of 15 residues. CDR1 and CDR2 from the germline V gene are MNHNS and SASEGT. V dropped 5 bases and J dropped 0; count of bases not matched to a gene: 1. In DNA, the CDR3 is TGTGCCAGCAGTTCAGGGGGCTCTGGGGCCAACGTCCTGACTTTC. Translating it yields CASSSGGSGANVLTF.

V and J are TRBV9 and TRBJ1-1; 8 nucleotides line up with TRBD1. Germline V gives CDR1 SGDLS, CDR2 YYNGEE. CDR3 size: 15 residues. The V and J ends lost 3 bases and 2 bases, in that order; junction bases with no gene match: 6. CDR3 loop: CASSASGTGNTEAFF. CDR3 DNA sequence: TGTGCCAGCAGCGCCTCCGGGACAGGAAACACTGAAGCTTTCTTT.

CDR3 residues: CASSEDGLAGVNEQFF. The CDR3 DNA sequence: TGTGCCAGCAGTGAAGATGGACTAGCGGGAGTCAATGAGCAGTTCTTC. This chain connects TRBV2 to TRBJ2-1, with TRBD2 matching 13 bases. CDR1 and CDR2 from the germline V gene are SNHLY and FYNNEI. V lost 1 base and J lost 6; bases outside the gene matches: 3. The CDR3 totals 16 residues.

The chain employs TRBV7-8 and TRBJ2-7, with D tentatively TRBD1 (6 bases). The germline V and J ends were trimmed by 2 bases and 5 bases, with 16 bases remaining between them. This CDR3 has 15 amino acids. CDR1 is SGHVS and CDR2 is FQNEAQ in the germline V gene. Written as DNA, the CDR3 is TGTGCCAGCAGCTTACAGCAGGGGCTAGGAAACGAGCAGTACTTC. Translating it yields CASSLQQGLGNEQYF.